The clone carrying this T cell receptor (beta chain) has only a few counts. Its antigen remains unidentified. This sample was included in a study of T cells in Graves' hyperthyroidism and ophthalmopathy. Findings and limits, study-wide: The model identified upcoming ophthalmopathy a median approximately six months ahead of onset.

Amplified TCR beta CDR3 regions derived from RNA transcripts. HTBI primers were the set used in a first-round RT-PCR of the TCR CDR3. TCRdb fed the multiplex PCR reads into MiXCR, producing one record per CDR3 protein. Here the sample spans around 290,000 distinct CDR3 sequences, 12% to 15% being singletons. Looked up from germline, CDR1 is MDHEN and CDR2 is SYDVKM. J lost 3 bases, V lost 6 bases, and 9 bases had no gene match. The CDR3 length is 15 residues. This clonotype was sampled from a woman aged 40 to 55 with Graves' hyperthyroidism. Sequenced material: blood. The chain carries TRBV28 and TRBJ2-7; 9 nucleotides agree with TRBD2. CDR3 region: CASSPLGSGSYEQYF. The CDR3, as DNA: TGTGCCAGCAGCCCTCTCGGTAGCGGGAGCTACGAGCAGTACTTC.